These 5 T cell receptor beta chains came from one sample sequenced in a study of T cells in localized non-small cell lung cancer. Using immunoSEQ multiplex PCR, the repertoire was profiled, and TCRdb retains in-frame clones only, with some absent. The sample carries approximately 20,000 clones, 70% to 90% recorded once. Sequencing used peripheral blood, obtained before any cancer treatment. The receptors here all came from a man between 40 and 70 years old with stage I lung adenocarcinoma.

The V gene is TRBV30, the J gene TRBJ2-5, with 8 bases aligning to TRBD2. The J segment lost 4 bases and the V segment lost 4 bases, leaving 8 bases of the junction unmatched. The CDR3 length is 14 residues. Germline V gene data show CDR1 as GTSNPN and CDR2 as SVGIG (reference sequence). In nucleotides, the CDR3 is TGTGCCTGGAATCCGGGAGGGCTCGCAGAGACCCAGTACTTC. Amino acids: CAWNPGGLAETQYF.

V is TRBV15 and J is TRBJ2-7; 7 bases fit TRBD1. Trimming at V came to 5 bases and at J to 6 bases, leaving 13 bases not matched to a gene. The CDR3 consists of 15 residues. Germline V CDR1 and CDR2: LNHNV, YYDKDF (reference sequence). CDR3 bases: TGTGCCACCAGCTGGAACCCCCGACAGGGATCCGAGCAGTACTTC. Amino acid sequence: CATSWNPRQGSEQYF. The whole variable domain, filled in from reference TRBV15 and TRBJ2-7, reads DAMVIQNPRYQVTQFGKPVTLSCSQTLNHNVMYWYQQKSSQAPKLLFHYYDKDFNNEADTPDNFQSRRPNTSFCFLDIRSPGLGDTAMYLCATSWNPRQGSEQYFGPGTRLTVT.

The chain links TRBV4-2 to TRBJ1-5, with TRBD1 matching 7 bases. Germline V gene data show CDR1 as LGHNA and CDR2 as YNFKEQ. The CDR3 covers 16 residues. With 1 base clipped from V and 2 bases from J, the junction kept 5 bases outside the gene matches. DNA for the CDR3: TGTGCCAGCAGCCAAGTGGAAGGGGGCCGCAATCAGCCCCAGCATTTT. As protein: CASSQVEGGRNQPQHF.

CDR3 bases: TGTGCCAGCAGCCGCGGTATTGGCAATGAGCAGTTCTTC. Protein sequence: CASSRGIGNEQFF. The chain carries TRBV7-3 and TRBJ2-1; D remains ambiguous. This CDR3 is 13 amino acids long. CDR1 is SGHTA, CDR2 FQGTGA, per germline. The ends were cut back, 5 bases at V and 6 bases at J, with 11 bases in the middle.

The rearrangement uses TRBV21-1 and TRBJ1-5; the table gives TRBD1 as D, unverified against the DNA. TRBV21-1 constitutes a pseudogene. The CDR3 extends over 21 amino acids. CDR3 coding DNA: TGTGCCAGCAGCCAGCACTCGTCGGCAGGACAGGGTTCGAGGAGCAATCAGCCCCAGCATTTT. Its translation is CASSQHSSAGQGSRSNQPQHF.